A single sample is the source of the 5 T cell receptor beta chains below, sequenced in a study of blood T cells in healthy people across ages. Through a sample-barcoded 5' primer and a J-beta primer mix, a second PCR was run for roughly 7 to 11 cycles. TCRdb recomputed calls from the 5' RACE reads with MiXCR, one row per CDR3 protein. The sample comprises 730,000 or so distinct CDR3 sequences, 43% of which are singletons, and 20% to 25% rests with the top ten. Sequenced: blood. All receptors come from an older woman in good health.

The V call is TRBV7-9, the J call TRBJ2-1; tentatively, D is TRBD2 (6 bases). Germline CDR1 SEHNR, CDR2 FQNEAQ (reference sequence). The CDR3 covers 16 residues. The V end was cut by 5 bases, the J end by 2 bases, with 16 bases between. The CDR3 protein is CASSPPSGDPYNEQFF. The CDR3, as DNA: TGTGCCAGCAGCCCCCCGTCGGGGGATCCCTACAATGAGCAGTTCTTC.

The chain has TRBV7-6 and TRBJ2-7; D is perhaps TRBD1 (6 bases). The CDR3 is made up of 16 amino acids. In germline, CDR1 is SGHVS, CDR2 FNYEAQ. The ends were cut back, 4 bases at V and 1 base at J, with 17 bases in the middle. Here the CDR3 reads CASSYGSDSKSYEQYF. The CDR3 region has the DNA TGTGCCAGCAGCTACGGGTCGGACAGCAAATCCTACGAGCAGTACTTC.

A few counts support this clonotype. The V gene is TRBV19, the J gene TRBJ2-2, with TRBD1 matching 9 bases. The junction had 4 bases not matched to a gene; V was cut back by 7 bases and J by 4 bases. The CDR3 consists of 14 residues. CDR1 LNHDA and CDR2 SQIVND come from the germline V gene (reference sequence). DNA of the CDR3: TGTGCCAGTACCGGGACAGGGCCCACCGGGGAGCTGTTTTTT. Protein product: CASTGTGPTGELFF.

This chain uses TRBV20-1 with TRBJ2-5; 9 nucleotides align to TRBD2. The germline V gene has CDR1 DFQATT and CDR2 SNEGSKA (reference sequence). V shed 4 bases, J shed 5 bases, and the junction held 14 bases outside the gene matches. This CDR3 has 16 residues. CDR3: CSANLGASGASETQYF. The CDR3 region has the DNA TGCAGTGCTAACTTAGGGGCTAGCGGGGCTTCGGAGACCCAGTACTTC.

This clonotype was picked up a small number of times. The chain recombines TRBV6-1 with TRBJ2-4, with 8 bases that match TRBD1. V was clipped by 11 bases and J by 0 bases; unmatched bases: 30. The CDR3 length is 22 residues. In germline, CDR1 is MNHNS, CDR2 SASEGT. For the CDR3, the DNA is TGTGCCGGCGCGGGGACAGGCGAATGTACAAGTCACGAGGATCTAGCCAAAAACATTCAGTACTTC. The encoded protein is CAGAGTGECTSHEDLAKNIQYF.